A single sample is the source of the 32 T cell receptor beta chains below, sequenced in a study of T cell responses to AZD1222 COVID-19 vaccine. Clones were read by immunoSEQ multiplex PCR, and TCRdb kept only the in-frame ones, dropping some. The table has 90,000 to 120,000 clones, approximately 89% seen once. Sequencing was performed on peripheral blood, taken on day 0 of MenACWY control vaccination. The receptors were sampled from an adult in good health.

V gene TRBV4-2 combines with J gene TRBJ2-5; D may correspond to TRBD1 or TRBD2 (5 bases each). Trimming removed 6 bases from V and 1 base from J, with 9 bases in between. The CDR3 loop spans 13 amino acids. CDR1 is LGHNA and CDR2 is YNFKEQ in the germline V gene. CDR3 sequence (DNA): TGTGCCAGCAGTAGGGACGGCCAAGAGACCCAGTACTTC. Translation: CASSRDGQETQYF.

The V and J genes are TRBV19 and TRBJ1-3; D might be TRBD1 (6 bases). Trimming took off 4 bases at V and 2 bases at J, with 18 bases between the two ends. CDR1 is LNHDA and CDR2 is SQIVND in the germline V gene (reference sequence). This CDR3 is built from 17 residues. In DNA form, the CDR3 reads TGTGCCAGTAGTACAGCCCGGGGGCCGGCTGCTGGAAACACCATATATTTT. Translation gives CASSTARGPAAGNTIYF.

The chain carries TRBV7-9 and TRBJ1-1; D gene ambiguous. Trimming took 5 bases from V and 0 from J, leaving 13 bases between them. Germline V gene lookup returns CDR1 SEHNR and CDR2 FQNEAQ (reference sequence). The CDR3 has 15 amino acids. CDR3: CASSLSGRMNTEAFF. The CDR3 bases are TGTGCCAGCAGCCTATCAGGACGGATGAACACTGAAGCTTTCTTT.

The rearrangement uses TRBV27 and TRBJ2-7; the match to TRBD1 covers 11 bases. Germline CDR1 MNHEY, CDR2 SMNVEV (reference sequence). The CDR3 loop spans 14 amino acids. V trimming: 5 bases; J trimming: 3 bases; junction bases outside the gene matches: 3. In DNA form, the CDR3 reads TGTGCCAGCAGTCGGACAGGGGGCAGCTACGAGCAGTACTTC. This encodes CASSRTGGSYEQYF.

This clone was observed a few times. This chain joins TRBV12-3 or TRBV12-4 and TRBJ1-2; D not resolved. The CDR3 runs 13 residues. V was pared by 6 bases and J by 4 bases, with 12 bases between. The DNA of the CDR3 is TGTGCCAGCAGGCAGGACTCGGGCTATGGCTACACCTTC. Its translation: CASRQDSGYGYTF.

This clone was observed a handful of times. V is TRBV29-1 and J is TRBJ1-2, with D possibly matching TRBD1 (5 bases). CDR3 size: 16 residues. Germline V CDR1 and CDR2: SQVTM, ANQGSEA. The V gene lost 0 bases and the J gene lost 6 bases, with 20 bases spanning the gap. The chain's CDR3 is CSVEDRGGNVGDGYTF. The CDR3 DNA is TGCAGCGTTGAAGATCGTGGGGGGAATGTGGGCGATGGCTACACCTTC.

This chain connects TRBV6-2 or TRBV6-3 to TRBJ2-7; no firm D call. This CDR3 has 11 residues. Trimming stripped 6 bases from V and 4 bases from J, with 7 bases between. Germline loops: CDR1 MNHEY, CDR2 SVGEGT. The CDR3 reads CASSRSYEQYF. The CDR3 DNA reads as TGTGCCAGCAGCCGTAGTTACGAGCAGTACTTC.

The gene calls are TRBV4-1 and TRBJ1-3; D is possibly TRBD1 (6 bases). The V end lost 3 bases, the J end lost 4 bases, and 16 bases lay between the germline ends. The CDR3 is made up of 16 amino acids. CDR1 and CDR2 from the germline V gene are MGHRA and YSYEKL. As DNA, the CDR3 is TGCGCCAGCAGCCAGGCCTACGGGGGGCTCGGAAACACCATATATTTT. As protein: CASSQAYGGLGNTIYF.

The chain has TRBV3-1 (or the pseudogene TRBV3-2) and TRBJ2-1; D remains unclear. The CDR3 sequence is 13 residues long. V lost 0 bases, J lost 2 bases, and 2 bases lay in between. Germline values: CDR1 LGHDT, CDR2 YNNKEL (reference sequence). CDR3 DNA sequence: TGTGCCAGCAGCCAAGACACCTACAATGAGCAGTTCTTC. Its protein is CASSQDTYNEQFF.

The J gene is TRBJ2-1, the V gene TRBV4-2, with 11 bases identical to TRBD2. CDR1 is LGHNA, CDR2 YNFKEQ, per germline. V trimming: 1 base; J trimming: 4 bases; junction bases outside the gene matches: 9. This CDR3 comprises 18 residues. The CDR3 sequence is CASSQAGLAGGQYNEQFF. CDR3 DNA sequence: TGTGCCAGCAGCCAAGCTGGGCTAGCGGGGGGCCAATACAATGAGCAGTTCTTC.

The rearrangement joins TRBV19 to TRBJ2-6; D remains ambiguous. This CDR3 is 15 amino acids long. V lost 1 base to trimming and J lost 4 bases, with 8 bases between them. Germline CDR1 LNHDA, CDR2 SQIVND (reference sequence). The CDR3 region is CASSIGETGANVLTF. CDR3 bases: TGTGCCAGTAGTATAGGGGAAACAGGGGCCAACGTCCTGACTTTC.

V usage is TRBV9 and J usage is TRBJ2-7; D gene ambiguous. V gave up 0 bases and J gave up 0 bases, with 7 bases separating them. Germline V lookup: CDR1 SGDLS, CDR2 YYNGEE. The CDR3 contains 14 residues. CDR3 coding DNA: TGTGCCAGCAGCGTAGACGTCAACTCCTACGAGCAGTACTTC. It codes for CASSVDVNSYEQYF.

The rearrangement uses TRBV3-1 (or the pseudogene TRBV3-2) and TRBJ1-5; D call uncertain. The V end was cut by 0 bases, the J end by 6 bases, with 9 bases between. Per germline, CDR1 LGHDT and CDR2 YNNKEL (reference sequence). The CDR3 extends over 14 amino acids. In DNA form, the CDR3 reads TGTGCCAGCAGCCAAGATTTGGTGAGTCAGCCCCAGCATTTT. This gives the protein CASSQDLVSQPQHF.

This clone occurred once. The chain has TRBV9 and TRBJ1-3; D perhaps matches TRBD1 (6 bases). The CDR3 extends over 17 amino acids. The V gene's germline CDR1 is SGDLS and CDR2 YYNGEE. V was trimmed by 0 bases and J by 0 bases, leaving 13 bases between them. The DNA for the CDR3 is TGTGCCAGCAGCGTAGCTTCTGGACAGAGCTCTGGAAACACCATATATTTT. Its protein product is CASSVASGQSSGNTIYF.

The chain has TRBV19 and TRBJ2-4; D not certain. Per the germline V gene, CDR1 is LNHDA and CDR2 is SQIVND (reference sequence). With 4 bases removed from V and 0 bases from J, the gap between germline ends came to 19 bases. This CDR3 region has 18 residues. Written as DNA, the CDR3 is TGTGCCAGTAGTACCTCCCTAGGTGACGGGTTAGCCAAAAACATTCAGTACTTC. The encoded protein is CASSTSLGDGLAKNIQYF.

This sequence joins TRBV7-8 and TRBJ2-2; 10 bases are shared with TRBD1. The V gene's germline CDR1 is SGHVS and CDR2 FQNEAQ. The V and J ends lost 3 bases and 10 bases, in that order; junction bases with no gene match: 5. This CDR3 has 14 residues. The CDR3 reads CASSLGTGDVELFF. In nucleotides, the CDR3 is TGTGCCAGCAGCTTGGGGACAGGGGATGTGGAGCTGTTTTTT.

The CDR3 DNA follows: TGTGCCAGCAGTGACAAGCGGGGGTGGACAGATACGCAGTATTTT. Residues: CASSDKRGWTDTQYF. The V and J genes are TRBV6-4 and TRBJ2-3, with 8 bases fitting TRBD2. J was trimmed by 3 bases and V by 2 bases; bases with no gene match: 4. This CDR3 contains 15 residues. Germline V gene sequence: CDR1 MRHNA, CDR2 SNTAGT.

The genes are TRBV19 and TRBJ2-7; 7 nucleotides align to TRBD1. The CDR3 has 12 residues. Per germline, CDR1 LNHDA and CDR2 SQIVND (reference sequence). The junction had 3 bases not matched to a gene; V was cut back by 8 bases and J by 2 bases. The CDR3 is CASGQGAYEQYF. The DNA of the CDR3 is TGTGCCAGTGGTCAGGGGGCCTACGAGCAGTACTTC.

V usage is TRBV7-2 and J usage is TRBJ1-2; D is ambiguous. CDR3 length: 15 residues. Germline values: CDR1 SGHTA, CDR2 FQGNSA. Between the trimmed V and J ends, which lost 5 bases and 6 bases, there was a span of 19 bases. The CDR3 DNA follows: TGTGCCAGCAGCCCCCCTGGGATTCCGTATGATGGCTACACCTTC. Amino acids: CASSPPGIPYDGYTF. Using reference TRBV7-2 and TRBJ1-2 for the parts outside the CDR3, the full variable domain is GAGVSQSPSNKVTEKGKDVELRCDPISGHTALYWYRQSLGQGLEFLIYFQGNSAPDKSGLPSDRFSAERTGGSVSTLTIQRTQQEDSAVYLCASSPPGIPYDGYTFGSGTRLTVV.

V gene TRBV14 combines with J gene TRBJ1-2, with D unresolved. The CDR3 length is 14 residues. The germline V and J ends were trimmed by 4 bases and 2 bases, with 11 bases remaining between them. Germline V gene lookup returns CDR1 SGHDN and CDR2 FVKESK. In DNA form, the CDR3 reads TGTGCCAGCAGCCCCCTCACTGACAACTATGGCTACACCTTC. This gives the protein CASSPLTDNYGYTF.

The V call is TRBV10-3, the J call TRBJ2-2; 7 bases map to TRBD2. Looked up from germline, CDR1 is ENHRY and CDR2 is SYGVKD. Trimming at V came to 2 bases and at J to 3 bases, leaving 6 bases not matched to a gene. This CDR3 has 16 residues. This chain's CDR3 is CAISEGLAVDTGELFF. The CDR3 DNA is TGTGCCATCAGTGAGGGGCTAGCGGTGGACACCGGGGAGCTGTTTTTT.

Only one count was recorded for this clone. This sequence joins TRBV7-2 and TRBJ1-6; 8 nucleotides line up with TRBD1. The CDR3 consists of 15 residues. The germline gives CDR1 SGHTA, CDR2 FQGNSA. Unmatched junction bases numbered 3, after V lost 3 bases and J lost 5 bases. Here the CDR3 reads CASSLWTGHNSPLHF. The CDR3 bases are TGTGCCAGCAGCTTGTGGACAGGGCATAATTCACCCCTCCACTTT.

The chain has TRBV27 and TRBJ1-1; weak D call: TRBD1 (6 bases). The V and J ends lost 4 bases and 5 bases respectively, with 14 bases between them. The CDR3 contains 14 residues. The germline CDR1 and CDR2 sequences are MNHEY and SMNVEV (reference sequence). Here the CDR3 DNA reads TGTGCCAGCAGTTACCTGGGGGCTAGGACTGAAGCTTTCTTT. This sequence encodes CASSYLGARTEAFF.

The CDR3 spells CASPAGGGVSNEQYF. CDR3 coding DNA: TGTGCCAGCCCTGCGGGAGGGGGGGTTTCGAACGAGCAGTACTTC. V gene TRBV6-5 combines with J gene TRBJ2-7; 9 nucleotides line up with TRBD2. CDR1 is MNHEY and CDR2 is SVGAGI in the germline V gene. The trim removed 8 bases at V and 5 bases at J, leaving 13 bases unmatched. The CDR3 totals 15 residues.

The V gene is TRBV6-5, the J gene TRBJ1-2, with D hard to call. The V gene's germline CDR1 is MNHEY and CDR2 SVGAGI. This CDR3 contains 11 residues. Trimming left V 6 bases short and J 6 bases short, with 8 bases between. The CDR3 sequence: CASRPYDGYTF. CDR3 DNA sequence: TGTGCCAGCAGGCCGTATGATGGCTACACCTTC.

The rearrangement links TRBV29-1 to TRBJ2-2, with TRBD2 identical over 7 bases. From germline, CDR1 is SQVTM and CDR2 ANQGSEA. J gave up 0 bases and V 4 bases, and 5 bases lay outside the gene matches. The length of the CDR3 is 15 residues. CDR3 in DNA: TGCAGCGTTGGGGGGAGGGGAACGAACACCGGGGAGCTGTTTTTT. Its translation is CSVGGRGTNTGELFF.

The V and J genes are TRBV9 and TRBJ1-4; 8 nucleotides match TRBD1. V was pared by 0 bases and J by 8 bases, with 6 bases of the junction left unmatched. The CDR3 is made up of 15 amino acids. CDR1 and CDR2 (germline): SGDLS, YYNGEE. The CDR3 DNA reads TGTGCCAGCAGCGTAGGGGCCGACAGGGGCGAAAAACTGTTTTTT. Its translation is CASSVGADRGEKLFF.

This rearrangement joins TRBV19 to TRBJ1-5; D remains ambiguous. CDR1 is LNHDA and CDR2 is SQIVND in the germline V gene (reference sequence). Trimming pared 3 bases from V and 3 bases from J, leaving 12 bases between. The CDR3 has 15 residues. The CDR3, as DNA: TGTGCCAGTAGTATCACCGTATCGTCCAATCAGCCCCAGCATTTT. Translated: CASSITVSSNQPQHF.

This clone was counted once. Other DNA sequences in this sample translate to the same CDR3. J is TRBJ1-1 and V is TRBV7-2; no clear D gene. Germline CDR1 SGHTA, CDR2 FQGNSA. V was cut by 3 bases and J by 1 base, with 9 bases left in between. CDR3 length: 14 residues. The CDR3 sequence is CASSFSGGNTEAFF. CDR3 nucleotides: TGTGCCAGCAGCTTCTCTGGAGGGAACACTGAAGCTTTCTTT.

This rearrangement joins TRBV29-1 to TRBJ1-2, with D perhaps matching TRBD1 (6 bases). The CDR3 consists of 15 residues. V gave up 1 base and J gave up 4 bases, with 16 bases separating them. Germline V CDR1 and CDR2: SQVTM, ANQGSEA. CDR3 DNA: TGCAGCGTTGAAGGGATCAGGACAGCAAGCTATGGCTACACCTTC. This translates into CSVEGIRTASYGYTF.

CDR3 in DNA: TGTGCCAGCAGCCCGGGACAGGGGGTGGAAGAGCAGTACTTC. Amino acid sequence: CASSPGQGVEEQYF. V and J are TRBV7-9 and TRBJ2-7; the match to TRBD1 covers 11 bases. V lost 5 bases to trimming and J lost 7 bases; unmatched junction nucleotides: 7. The CDR3 contains 14 residues. Germline CDR1 reads SEHNR; CDR2 reads FQNEAQ (reference sequence).

This clone was counted a single time. The chain recombines TRBV2 with TRBJ1-5, with D possibly matching TRBD1 (6 bases). CDR1 is SNHLY, CDR2 FYNNEI, per germline. The V and J ends lost 6 bases and 0 bases respectively, with 18 bases between them. This CDR3 region has 17 residues. Here the CDR3 reads CASSREGGAVSNQPQHF. The CDR3 nucleotides read TGTGCCAGCAGCCGAGAGGGGGGGGCAGTTAGCAATCAGCCCCAGCATTTT.